This entry concerns a single T cell receptor beta chain. Its antigen is not identified. The CDR3 loop spans 14 amino acids. Germline V CDR1 and CDR2: SGHRS, YFSETQ. The ends lost 9 bases at V and 8 bases at J; junction bases unmatched: 10. The data are from a study of blood T cells in healthy people across ages. Study-level results: Investigators viewed diversity estimates from one million T cells as underestimates, the study reported.

A J-beta primer mix and a sample-barcoded 5' primer were used in a second PCR of roughly 7 to 12 cycles. Each CDR3 protein gets one entry after TCRdb re-called the 5' RACE reads with MiXCR. The sample has around 600,000 distinct CDR3 sequences; 47% are singletons. The V call is TRBV5-1, the J call TRBJ2-1; 11 bases align to TRBD2. This clonotype was obtained from an elderly man in good health. Input material: blood. Here the CDR3 reads CAIKRETSGDEQFF. The CDR3 coding sequence is TGCGCCATCAAGCGGGAGACTAGCGGGGATGAGCAGTTCTTC.